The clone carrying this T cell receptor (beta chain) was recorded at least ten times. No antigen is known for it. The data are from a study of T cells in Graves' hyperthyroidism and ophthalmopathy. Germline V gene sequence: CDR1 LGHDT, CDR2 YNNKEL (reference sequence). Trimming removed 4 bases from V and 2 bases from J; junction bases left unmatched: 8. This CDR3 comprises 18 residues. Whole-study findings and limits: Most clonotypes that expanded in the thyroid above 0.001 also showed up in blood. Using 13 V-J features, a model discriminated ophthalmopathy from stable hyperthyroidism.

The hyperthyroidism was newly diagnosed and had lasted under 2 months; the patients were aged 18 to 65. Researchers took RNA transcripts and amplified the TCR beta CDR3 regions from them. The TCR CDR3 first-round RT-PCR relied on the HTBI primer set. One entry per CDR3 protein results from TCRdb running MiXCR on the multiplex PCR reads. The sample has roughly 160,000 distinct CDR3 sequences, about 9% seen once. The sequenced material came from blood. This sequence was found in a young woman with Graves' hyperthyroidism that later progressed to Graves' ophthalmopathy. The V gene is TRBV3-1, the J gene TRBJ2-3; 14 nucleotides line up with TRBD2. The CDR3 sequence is CASSLGTSGSRFTDTQYF. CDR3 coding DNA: TGTGCCAGCAGCCTCGGGACTAGCGGGAGTCGGTTCACAGATACGCAGTATTTT.